This TCR beta chain came from a study of blood T cell repertoires in COVID-19. About the research overall: The United States, Italy and Spain were the sources of the acute and convalescent COVID-19 samples. T cells, B-cell-depleted T cells, or PBMCs provided the cDNA or gDNA that served as material.

How the authors handled the data: Reference gene primer amplification in the assay estimated nucleated cell counts. Only in-frame clones appear in the TCRdb table, and some are missing; sequencing was by immunoSEQ multiplex PCR. From that table come the V and J calls and clone size; the DNA was used to work out D and trimming. The sample gives 150,000 to 200,000 clones, roughly 80% of which show up once; approximately 8% is in the top ten. This CDR3 is 15 amino acids long. In germline, CDR1 is SNHLY, CDR2 FYNNEI. The V gene lost 6 bases and the J gene lost 1 base, with 14 bases spanning the gap. This TCR came from a man in his 60s with acute or convalescent COVID-19. The chain links TRBV2 to TRBJ2-3; a possible D gene is TRBD2 (6 bases). Material for sequencing was peripheral blood. The CDR3 is CASSFRWGGTDTQYF. CDR3 nucleotide sequence: TGTGCCAGCAGCTTCAGGTGGGGGGGCACAGATACGCAGTATTTT.